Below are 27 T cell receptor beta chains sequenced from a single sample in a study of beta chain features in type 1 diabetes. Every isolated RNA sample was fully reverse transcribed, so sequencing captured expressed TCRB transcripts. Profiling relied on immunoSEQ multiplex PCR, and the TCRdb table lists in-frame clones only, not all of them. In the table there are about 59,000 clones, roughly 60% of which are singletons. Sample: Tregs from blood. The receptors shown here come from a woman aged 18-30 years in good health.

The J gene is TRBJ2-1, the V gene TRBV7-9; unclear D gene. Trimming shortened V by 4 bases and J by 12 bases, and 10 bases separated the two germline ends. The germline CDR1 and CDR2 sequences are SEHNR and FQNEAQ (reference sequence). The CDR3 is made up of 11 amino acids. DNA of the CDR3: TGTGCCAGCAGCTCATCAGGTGGGCAGTTCTTC. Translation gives CASSSSGGQFF.

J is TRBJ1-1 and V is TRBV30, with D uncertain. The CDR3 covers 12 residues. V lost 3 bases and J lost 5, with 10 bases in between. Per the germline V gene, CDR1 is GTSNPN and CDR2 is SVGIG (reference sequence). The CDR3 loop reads CAWSAGVTEAFF. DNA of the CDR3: TGTGCCTGGAGCGCCGGTGTTACTGAAGCTTTCTTT.

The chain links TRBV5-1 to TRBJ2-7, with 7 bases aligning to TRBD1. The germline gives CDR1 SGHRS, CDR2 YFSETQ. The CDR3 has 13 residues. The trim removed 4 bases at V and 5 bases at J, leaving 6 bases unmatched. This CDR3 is CASSTRDRDEQYF. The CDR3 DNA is TGCGCCAGCAGCACCCGGGACAGAGACGAGCAGTACTTC.

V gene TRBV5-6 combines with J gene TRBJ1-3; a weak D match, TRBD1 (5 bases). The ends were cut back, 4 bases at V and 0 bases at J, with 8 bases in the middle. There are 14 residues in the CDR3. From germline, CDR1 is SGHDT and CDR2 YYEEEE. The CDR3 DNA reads TGTGCCAGCAGCAAAGACAGCTCTGGAAACACCATATATTTT. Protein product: CASSKDSSGNTIYF.

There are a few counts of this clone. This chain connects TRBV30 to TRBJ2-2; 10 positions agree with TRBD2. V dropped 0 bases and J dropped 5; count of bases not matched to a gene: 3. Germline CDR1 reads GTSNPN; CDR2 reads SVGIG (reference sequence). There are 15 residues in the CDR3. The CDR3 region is CAWSVRAGGTGELFF. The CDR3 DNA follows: TGTGCCTGGAGTGTGCGAGCGGGAGGGACCGGGGAGCTGTTTTTT.

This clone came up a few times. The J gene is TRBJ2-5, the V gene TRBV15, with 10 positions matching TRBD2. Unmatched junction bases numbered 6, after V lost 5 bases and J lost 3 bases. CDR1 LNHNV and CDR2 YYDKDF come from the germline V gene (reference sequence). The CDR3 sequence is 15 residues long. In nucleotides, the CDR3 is TGTGCCACCAGCGTCGGACTAGCGGTGAAAGAGACCCAGTACTTC. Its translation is CATSVGLAVKETQYF. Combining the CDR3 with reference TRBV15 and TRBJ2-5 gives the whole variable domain DAMVIQNPRYQVTQFGKPVTLSCSQTLNHNVMYWYQQKSSQAPKLLFHYYDKDFNNEADTPDNFQSRRPNTSFCFLDIRSPGLGDTAMYLCATSVGLAVKETQYFGPGTRLLVL.

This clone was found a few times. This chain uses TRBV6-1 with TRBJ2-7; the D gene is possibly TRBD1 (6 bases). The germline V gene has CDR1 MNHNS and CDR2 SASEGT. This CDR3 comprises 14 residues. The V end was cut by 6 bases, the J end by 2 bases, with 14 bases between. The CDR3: CASRTTGYPYEQYF. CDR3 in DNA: TGTGCCAGCAGAACGACAGGTTACCCCTACGAGCAGTACTTC.

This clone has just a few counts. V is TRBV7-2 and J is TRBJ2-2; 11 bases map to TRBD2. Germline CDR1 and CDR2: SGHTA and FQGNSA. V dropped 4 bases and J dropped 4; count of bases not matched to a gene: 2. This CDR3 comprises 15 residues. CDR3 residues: CASSSSGGSTGELFF. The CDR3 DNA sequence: TGTGCCAGCAGCTCTAGCGGGGGGAGCACCGGGGAGCTGTTTTTT. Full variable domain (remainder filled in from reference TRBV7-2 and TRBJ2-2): GAGVSQSPSNKVTEKGKDVELRCDPISGHTALYWYRQSLGQGLEFLIYFQGNSAPDKSGLPSDRFSAERTGGSVSTLTIQRTQQEDSAVYLCASSSSGGSTGELFFGEGSRLTVL.

The CDR3 DNA reads as TGTGCCTCTAGGATAGGGGCCATCCCCTCTGGGGCCAACGTCCTGACTTTC. This sequence encodes CASRIGAIPSGANVLTF. The V gene is TRBV30, the J gene TRBJ2-6; a possible D gene is TRBD1 (5 bases). Trimming pared 7 bases from V and 0 bases from J, leaving 19 bases between. In germline, CDR1 is GTSNPN, CDR2 SVGIG (reference sequence). The CDR3 totals 17 residues.

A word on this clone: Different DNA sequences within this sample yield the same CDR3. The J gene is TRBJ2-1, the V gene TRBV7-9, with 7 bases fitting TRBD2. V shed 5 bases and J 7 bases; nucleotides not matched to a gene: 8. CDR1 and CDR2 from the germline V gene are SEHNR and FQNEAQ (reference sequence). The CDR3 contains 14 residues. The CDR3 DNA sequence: TGTGCCAGCAGCCCTGGGGGGGGTGGGAATGAGCAGTTCTTC. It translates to CASSPGGGGNEQFF.

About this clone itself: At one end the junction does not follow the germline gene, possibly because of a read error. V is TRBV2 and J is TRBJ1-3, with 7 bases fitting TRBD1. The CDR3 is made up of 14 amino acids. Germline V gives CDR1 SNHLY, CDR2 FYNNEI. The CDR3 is CASSTDRSGNTIYF. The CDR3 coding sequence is TGTGCCAGCAGTACGGACAGGTCTGGGAACACCATATATTTT.

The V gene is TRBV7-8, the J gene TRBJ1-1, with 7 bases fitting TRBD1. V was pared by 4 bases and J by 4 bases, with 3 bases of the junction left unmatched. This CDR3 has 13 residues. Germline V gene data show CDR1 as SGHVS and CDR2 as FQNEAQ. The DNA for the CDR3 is TGTGCCAGCAGCTCGTCAGGGGGCACTGAAGCTTTCTTT. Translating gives CASSSSGGTEAFF.

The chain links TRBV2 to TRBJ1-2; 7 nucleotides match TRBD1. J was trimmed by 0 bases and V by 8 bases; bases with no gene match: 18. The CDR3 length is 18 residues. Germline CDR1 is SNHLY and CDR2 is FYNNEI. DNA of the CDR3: TGTGCCAGCGCGCGAAAACTCCCCGGAGGGGGCTCTAACTATGGCTACACCTTC. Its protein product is CASARKLPGGGSNYGYTF.

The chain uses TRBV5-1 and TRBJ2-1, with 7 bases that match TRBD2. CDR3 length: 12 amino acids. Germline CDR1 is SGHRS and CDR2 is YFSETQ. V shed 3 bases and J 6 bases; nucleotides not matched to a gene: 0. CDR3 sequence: CASSSGGNEQFF. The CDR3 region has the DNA TGCGCCAGCAGCTCGGGAGGCAATGAGCAGTTCTTC.

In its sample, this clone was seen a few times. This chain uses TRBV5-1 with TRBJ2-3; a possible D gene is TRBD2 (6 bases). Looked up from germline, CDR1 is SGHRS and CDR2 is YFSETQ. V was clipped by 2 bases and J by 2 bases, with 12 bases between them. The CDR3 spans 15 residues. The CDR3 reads CASSFSSATTDTQYF. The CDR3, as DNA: TGCGCCAGCAGCTTCTCTAGCGCCACCACAGATACGCAGTATTTT.

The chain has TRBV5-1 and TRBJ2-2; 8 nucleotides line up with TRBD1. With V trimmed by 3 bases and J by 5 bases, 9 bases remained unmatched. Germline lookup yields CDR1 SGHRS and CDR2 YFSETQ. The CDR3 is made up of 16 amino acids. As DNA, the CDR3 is TGCGCCAGCAGCTCCCAGACAGGGGTGAGGACCGGGGAGCTGTTTTTT. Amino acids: CASSSQTGVRTGELFF.

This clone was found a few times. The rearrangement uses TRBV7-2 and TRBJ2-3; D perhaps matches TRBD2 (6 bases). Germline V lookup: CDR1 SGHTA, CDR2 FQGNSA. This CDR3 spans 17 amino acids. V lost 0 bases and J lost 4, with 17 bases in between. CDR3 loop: CASSLAAGGTGADTQYF. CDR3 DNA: TGTGCCAGCAGCTTAGCTGCCGGGGGTACAGGAGCAGATACGCAGTATTTT.

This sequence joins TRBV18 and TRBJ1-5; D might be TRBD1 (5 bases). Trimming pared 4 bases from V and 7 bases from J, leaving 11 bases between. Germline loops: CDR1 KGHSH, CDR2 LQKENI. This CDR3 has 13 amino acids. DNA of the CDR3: TGTGCCAGCTCACTCGGCGACAGCCAGCCCCAGCATTTT. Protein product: CASSLGDSQPQHF. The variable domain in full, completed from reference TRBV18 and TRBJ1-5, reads NAGVMQNPRHLVRRRGQEARLRCSPMKGHSHVYWYRQLPEEGLKFMVYLQKENIIDESGMPKERFSAEFPKEGPSILRIQQVVRGDSAAYFCASSLGDSQPQHFGDGTRLSIL.

CDR3 sequence: CASSTGGRETQYF. In DNA, the CDR3 is TGTGCCAGCAGTACAGGGGGCCGAGAGACCCAGTACTTC. V usage is TRBV28 and J usage is TRBJ2-5, with TRBD1 matching over 9 bases. The germline gives CDR1 MDHEN, CDR2 SYDVKM. The junction had 2 bases not matched to a gene; V was cut back by 5 bases and J by 4 bases. The CDR3 has 13 amino acids.

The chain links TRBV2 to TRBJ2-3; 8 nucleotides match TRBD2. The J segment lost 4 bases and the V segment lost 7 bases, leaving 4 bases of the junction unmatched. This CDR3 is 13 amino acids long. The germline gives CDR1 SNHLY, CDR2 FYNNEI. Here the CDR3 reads CASKRELADTQYF. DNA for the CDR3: TGTGCCAGCAAGCGGGAGCTCGCAGATACGCAGTATTTT.

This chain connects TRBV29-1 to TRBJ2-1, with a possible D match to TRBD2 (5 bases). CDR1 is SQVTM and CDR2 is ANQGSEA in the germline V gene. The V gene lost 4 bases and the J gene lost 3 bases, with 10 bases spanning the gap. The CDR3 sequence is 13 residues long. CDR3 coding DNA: TGCAGCGTTGGCGGACTTTACTACAATGAGCAGTTCTTC. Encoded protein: CSVGGLYYNEQFF.

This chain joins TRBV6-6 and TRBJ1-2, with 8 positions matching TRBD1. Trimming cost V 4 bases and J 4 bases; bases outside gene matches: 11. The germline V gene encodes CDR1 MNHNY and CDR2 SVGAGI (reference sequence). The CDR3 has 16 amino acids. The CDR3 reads CASSFPAGQGPYGYTF. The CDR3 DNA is TGTGCCAGCAGTTTCCCCGCCGGACAGGGACCCTATGGCTACACCTTC.

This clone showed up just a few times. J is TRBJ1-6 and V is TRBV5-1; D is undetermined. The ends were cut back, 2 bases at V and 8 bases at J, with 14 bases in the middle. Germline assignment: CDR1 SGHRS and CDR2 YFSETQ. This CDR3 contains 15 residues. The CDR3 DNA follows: TGCGCCAGCAGCTTCGCCAGGACTGACTATTCACCCCTCCACTTT. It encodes CASSFARTDYSPLHF.

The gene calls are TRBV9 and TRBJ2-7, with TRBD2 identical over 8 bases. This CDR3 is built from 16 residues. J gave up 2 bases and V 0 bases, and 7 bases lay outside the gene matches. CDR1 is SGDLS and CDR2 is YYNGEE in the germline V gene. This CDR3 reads CASSVGSGGAPYEQYF. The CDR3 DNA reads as TGTGCCAGCAGCGTAGGATCCGGGGGGGCGCCCTACGAGCAGTACTTC. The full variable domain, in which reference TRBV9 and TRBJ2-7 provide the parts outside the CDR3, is DSGVTQTPKHLITATGQRVTLRCSPRSGDLSVYWYQQSLDQGLQFLIQYYNGEERAKGNILERFSAQQFPDLHSELNLSSLELGDSALYFCASSVGSGGAPYEQYFGPGTRLTVT.

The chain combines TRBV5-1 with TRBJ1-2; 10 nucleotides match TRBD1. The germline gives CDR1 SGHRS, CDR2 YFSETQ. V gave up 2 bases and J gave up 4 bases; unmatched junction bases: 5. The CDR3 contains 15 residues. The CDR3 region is CASSFSDRGRYGYTF. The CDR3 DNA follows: TGCGCCAGCAGCTTCAGCGACAGGGGGCGCTATGGCTACACCTTC.

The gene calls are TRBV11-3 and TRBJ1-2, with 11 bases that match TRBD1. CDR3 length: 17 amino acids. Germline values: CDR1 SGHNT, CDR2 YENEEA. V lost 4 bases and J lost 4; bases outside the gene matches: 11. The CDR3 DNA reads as TGTGCCAGCAGCTGGACAGGGGGCCCTCCCACCTCCTATGGCTACACCTTC. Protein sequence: CASSWTGGPPTSYGYTF.

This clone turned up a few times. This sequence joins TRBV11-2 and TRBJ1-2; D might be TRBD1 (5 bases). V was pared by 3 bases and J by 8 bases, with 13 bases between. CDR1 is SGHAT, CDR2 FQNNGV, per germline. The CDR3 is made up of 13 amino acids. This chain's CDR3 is CASSFQGITGYTF. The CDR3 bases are TGTGCCAGCAGCTTCCAGGGTATTACGGGCTACACCTTC.